The clone carrying this TCR beta chain was detected only a few times. Its cognate antigen is unknown. The library protocol tagged individual cDNA molecules with unique molecular identifiers. MiXCR was run by TCRdb on the 5' RACE reads, yielding one entry per CDR3 protein. The table has 70,000 to 95,000 distinct CDR3 sequences, about 15% seen once. The sample comes from a study of early T cells in non-severe SARS-CoV-2 infection. In the study overall: The input, bulk RNA from unsorted whole blood, was sequenced, and chains were unpaired. General study findings and limits: In VDJdb matching, anti-spike CD8 responses were favored while private and CD4 specificities went missing.

V was clipped by 7 bases and J by 7 bases; unmatched bases: 5. The germline V gene has CDR1 MDHEN and CDR2 SYDVKM. The CDR3 totals 12 residues. This sequence was found in an adult who was a healthcare worker with PCR-confirmed SARS-CoV-2 infection or an uninfected control (not recorded which). Sequencing used whole blood. V and J are TRBV28 and TRBJ1-2; 8 bases map to TRBD1. CDR3: CASTQGASGYTF. CDR3 coding DNA: TGTGCCAGCACTCAGGGGGCGTCTGGCTACACCTTC.